This T cell receptor (beta chain) was obtained from a study of control samples from healthy donors and cancer patients. CDR3 length equals 14 residues. Deletions cut 5 bases from V and 5 bases from J, with 16 bases between. The V gene's germline CDR1 is SGHNT and CDR2 YYREEE (reference sequence). Some clones are missing from TCRdb's copy, which holds only in-frame ones; the method was immunoSEQ multiplex PCR. The sample gives some 89,000 clones, around 85% of which show up once; roughly 2.1% is in the top ten. Sequences were obtained from blood. This receptor was identified in a woman between 35 and 50 years old in good health. The J gene is TRBJ2-5, the V gene TRBV5-4, with a tentative D call TRBD2 (7 bases). In nucleotides, the CDR3 is TGTGCCAGCAGTGCTGGGGGGGCCCTGGAGACCCAGTACTTC. Translation gives CASSAGGALETQYF.